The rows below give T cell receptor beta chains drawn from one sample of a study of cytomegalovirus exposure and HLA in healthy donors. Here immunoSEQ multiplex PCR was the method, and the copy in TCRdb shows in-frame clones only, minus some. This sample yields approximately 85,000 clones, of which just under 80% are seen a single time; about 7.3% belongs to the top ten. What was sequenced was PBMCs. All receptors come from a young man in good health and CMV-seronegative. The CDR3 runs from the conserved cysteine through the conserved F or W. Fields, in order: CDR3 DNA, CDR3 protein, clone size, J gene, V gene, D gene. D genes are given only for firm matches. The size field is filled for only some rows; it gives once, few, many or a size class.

TGTGCCAGCATCCCAGGGTGGAGCGCAGATACGCAGTATTTT,CASIPGWSADTQYF,once,TRBJ2-3,TRBV25-1,.
TGTGCCAGTAGTAGCGACAGGGCCACAGATACGCAGTATTTT,CASSSDRATDTQYF,.,TRBJ2-3,TRBV19,TRBD1
TGTGCCAGCAGTTTAGTAGGCGGGGAGACTGAAGCTTTCTTT,CASSLVGGETEAFF,.,TRBJ1-1,TRBV28,.
TGTGCCAGCTCATCTACAGGGGCCGGAGGTCAGCCCCAGCATTTT,CASSSTGAGGQPQHF,.,TRBJ1-5,TRBV18,TRBD1
TGTGCCAGCAGCTCGGGAGGGGGCGGATACAATGAGCAGTTCTTC,CASSSGGGGYNEQFF,.,TRBJ2-1,TRBV7-6,.
TGTGCCAGTAGTAAGGGACAGCCGACCGGGGAGCTGTTTTTT,CASSKGQPTGELFF,.,TRBJ2-2,TRBV19,TRBD1
TGCGCCAGCAGCCTCCCCGCACTTTACAGGGAGCAGTACTTC,CASSLPALYREQYF,many,TRBJ2-7,TRBV4-1,.
TGCGCCAGCAGCTTGGATCTCTACGAGCAGTACTTC,CASSLDLYEQYF,.,TRBJ2-7,TRBV5-1,.
TGTGCCAGCAGGTTCGTCACTGAAGCTTTCTTT,CASRFVTEAFF,.,TRBJ1-1,TRBV27,.
TGTGCCAGCAGCCGGAGCAATGAGCAGTTCTTC,CASSRSNEQFF,.,TRBJ2-1,TRBV7-2,.
TGCGCCAGCAGCTTGGGCTACCCCTACGAGCAGTACTTC,CASSLGYPYEQYF,.,TRBJ2-7,TRBV5-1,.
TGTGCCAGCAGCCCTAGTTCTGGTGGCGCGTCCGTTTACAATGAGCAGTTCTTC,CASSPSSGGASVYNEQFF,once,TRBJ2-1,TRBV5-4,.
TGCGCCAGCAGCTTGGATCCCCAACGGTTTAATTCACCCCTCCACTTT,CASSLDPQRFNSPLHF,once,TRBJ1-6,TRBV5-1,.
TGTGCCAGCAGCGGCCCCGGTCCTAGTGATGAGCAGTTCTTC,CASSGPGPSDEQFF,.,TRBJ2-1,TRBV5-4,.
TGCGCCAGCAGCTTGGGGACAGGGAACTACAATGAGCAGTTCTTC,CASSLGTGNYNEQFF,once,TRBJ2-1,TRBV5-1,TRBD1
TGTGCCAGTACCAACTACCCCCCCACAGATACGCAGTATTTT,CASTNYPPTDTQYF,.,TRBJ2-3,TRBV19,.
TGTGCTAGTGGTTTGGAGGGCCGTAGGGGTACTGAAGCTTTCTTT,CASGLEGRRGTEAFF,.,TRBJ1-1,TRBV12-5,.
TGTGCCAGCAGCTTACCCCCGGGACACACCAACTATGGCTACACCTTC,CASSLPPGHTNYGYTF,once,TRBJ1-2,TRBV7-2,.
TGTGCCAGCAGTTTCGGGACAGCCAACAACGAGCAGTACTTC,CASSFGTANNEQYF,.,TRBJ2-7,TRBV25-1,TRBD1
TGTGCCAGCAGCTCGATGACAGGGGGAAATGAAAAACTGTTTTTT,CASSSMTGGNEKLFF,.,TRBJ1-4,TRBV7-2,TRBD1
TGTGCCAGCAGCGTAGCTCAGGGGCCGGTTAGCGGGAGGGCCCTCGATGAGCAGTTCTTC,CASSVAQGPVSGRALDEQFF,.,TRBJ2-1,TRBV9,TRBD2
TGTGCCAGCAGCCTGTTTTTAGAAGGGGGTAATGAAAAACTGTTTTTT,CASSLFLEGGNEKLFF,few,TRBJ1-4,TRBV4-2,.
TGTGCCAGCAGCCGACAGGGCGGAGAGACCCAGTACTTC,CASSRQGGETQYF,once,TRBJ2-5,TRBV4-2,TRBD1
TGTGCCAGCAGCTTAGTGGTCTACGAGCAGTACTTC,CASSLVVYEQYF,.,TRBJ2-7,TRBV11-2,.
TGTGCCAGCAGTCGCTCCGGGACTAGCCCGACGGGGGAGCAGTTCTTC,CASSRSGTSPTGEQFF,.,TRBJ2-1,TRBV5-4,TRBD2
TGTGCCAGCAGCAAACCTCAGACTAGCGGGGTTAGGGATACGCAGTATTTT,CASSKPQTSGVRDTQYF,few,TRBJ2-3,TRBV21-1,.
TGTGCCAGCAGTATAAATGGACTAGCGGAAGAGACCCAGTACTTC,CASSINGLAEETQYF,.,TRBJ2-5,TRBV7-7,TRBD2
TGTGCCAGCAGACGTCAGGGGGAGGAGACCCAGTACTTC,CASRRQGEETQYF,.,TRBJ2-5,TRBV6-6,TRBD1
TGTGCCAGCAGCCCCGGAAGCGGGCCCCAGCATTTT,CASSPGSGPQHF,.,TRBJ1-5,TRBV7-6,.
TGTGCCAGTAGTATACGACTAGCGGGATACTACGAGCAGTACTTC,CASSIRLAGYYEQYF,.,TRBJ2-7,TRBV19,TRBD2
TGCGCCAGCGGGACAGCGGGAGTAGAGACCCAGTACTTC,CASGTAGVETQYF,.,TRBJ2-5,TRBV10-1,.
TGCGCCAGCAGCCAGAGCACAGGGATCCCGATGTACTTC,CASSQSTGIPMYF,.,TRBJ2-7,TRBV4-1,.
TGCGCCAGCAGCCAACCCCAGGAGACCCAGTACTTC,CASSQPQETQYF,.,TRBJ2-5,TRBV4-1,.
TGTGCCAGCAGCTTAGATGGGCAGGGACAAGAGACCCAGTACTTC,CASSLDGQGQETQYF,.,TRBJ2-5,TRBV11-3,.